The rows below give T cell receptor beta chains drawn from one sample of a study of blood T cell repertoires in COVID-19. Libraries were prepared by immunoSEQ multiplex PCR; TCRdb keeps only in-frame clonotypes and omits some of them. Here the sample spans under 30,000 clones, approximately 87% being singletons. The material sequenced was peripheral blood. The receptors come from a human donor with active COVID-19. The donor label of this sample is uncertain. Each CDR3 is given with its conserved first and last residue. A D gene is named only where the DNA matches it firmly. Part of the rows lack a size; the others show once, few, many or a class for expanded clones.

d_call	clone_size	v_call	j_call	cdr3_aa	cdr3_nt
-	-	TRBV7-9	TRBJ2-5	CASSLPGYSKETQYF	TGTGCCAGCAGCTTACCGGGGTATTCGAAGGAGACCCAGTACTTC
TRBD1	-	TRBV12-3/TRBV12-4	TRBJ1-1	CASQRGQATEAFF	TGTGCCAGCCAAAGAGGACAGGCCACTGAAGCTTTCTTT
-	-	TRBV9	TRBJ1-1	CASSFLGRRDTEAFF	TGTGCCAGCAGCTTCCTAGGAAGGAGGGACACTGAAGCTTTCTTT
-	-	TRBV11-3	TRBJ2-1	CASSSPGTSAEMVNEQFF	TGTGCCAGCAGCTCCCCGGGAACCTCCGCCGAGATGGTCAATGAGCAGTTCTTC
-	once	TRBV11-3	TRBJ2-1	CASSHNFGFMGAGNNEQFF	TGTGCCAGCAGCCATAACTTCGGTTTTATGGGGGCCGGGAACAATGAGCAGTTCTTC
TRBD1	-	TRBV6-5	TRBJ2-7	CASRGQGYEQYF	TGTGCCAGCAGGGGACAGGGCTACGAGCAGTACTTC
-	-	TRBV19	TRBJ1-5	CASSLLQDQPQHF	TGTGCCAGTAGCCTGCTTCAGGATCAGCCCCAGCATTTT
-	-	TRBV11-2	TRBJ1-1	CALTRGRANTEAFF	TGTGCCCTCACGCGGGGGAGGGCGAACACTGAAGCTTTCTTT
-	-	TRBV5-4	TRBJ2-5	CASRQGEEETQYF	TGTGCCAGCAGACAGGGAGAGGAAGAGACCCAGTACTTC
-	-	TRBV19	TRBJ1-1	CASSIAQLNTEAFF	TGTGCCAGTAGTATAGCACAGTTGAACACTGAAGCTTTCTTT
-	-	TRBV19	TRBJ1-2	CASSIPYSNYGYTF	TGTGCCAGTAGTATACCCTATTCTAACTATGGCTACACCTTC
-	-	TRBV6-1	TRBJ2-5	CASSEWAQTQYF	TGTGCCAGCAGTGAATGGGCGCAGACCCAGTACTTC
-	-	TRBV24-1	TRBJ2-3	CATSDSATGKYTDTQYF	TGTGCCACCAGTGATTCGGCGACAGGAAAATACACAGATACGCAGTATTTT
TRBD2	-	TRBV28	TRBJ2-5	CASSSRTSGREETQYF	TGTGCCAGCAGTTCGAGGACTAGCGGGAGAGAAGAGACCCAGTACTTC
TRBD2	-	TRBV5-6	TRBJ2-1	CASSLERGGRDEQFF	TGTGCCAGCAGCTTGGAACGGGGGGGCAGAGATGAGCAGTTCTTC
TRBD1	once	TRBV9	TRBJ2-5	CASSARQGAQETQYF	TGTGCCAGCAGCGCCCGGCAGGGGGCGCAGGAGACCCAGTACTTC
TRBD1	few	TRBV19	TRBJ1-1	CASSITGVDTEAFF	TGTGCCAGTAGTATCACAGGGGTAGACACTGAAGCTTTCTTT
-	-	TRBV5-1	TRBJ2-7	CASSDDSYEQYF	TGCGCCAGCAGCGATGACAGTTACGAGCAGTACTTC
-	-	TRBV21-1	TRBJ2-7	CASPPLAGSPVSYEQYF	TGTGCCAGCCCTCCCTTAGCGGGTTCTCCCGTAAGCTACGAGCAGTACTTC
TRBD1	-	TRBV28	TRBJ2-7	CASRGDRGGGQYF	TGTGCCAGCAGGGGGGACAGGGGCGGAGGGCAGTACTTC
TRBD2	-	TRBV20-1	TRBJ2-3	CSASELARDTQYF	TGCAGTGCTAGTGAACTAGCGAGGGATACGCAGTATTTT
-	-	TRBV9	TRBJ2-2	CASSVSGSNTGELFF	TGTGCCAGCAGCGTTAGCGGTTCGAACACCGGGGAGCTGTTTTTT
-	-	TRBV5-6	TRBJ2-5	CASSFLQETQYF	TGTGCCAGCAGCTTCCTCCAAGAGACCCAGTACTTC
TRBD1	-	TRBV5-4	TRBJ1-1	CASSLQGALTEAFF	TGTGCCAGCAGTCTACAGGGGGCACTCACTGAAGCTTTCTTT
-	-	TRBV7-9	TRBJ2-1	CASSLERDRPTYNEQFF	TGTGCCAGCAGCTTAGAGCGGGACAGGCCCACCTACAATGAGCAGTTCTTC
-	-	TRBV20-1	TRBJ1-1	CSASVGAWGTEAFF	TGCAGTGCTAGTGTGGGGGCGTGGGGCACTGAAGCTTTCTTT
-	-	TRBV4-2	TRBJ1-1	CASSQEVQGYNTEAFF	TGTGCCAGCAGCCAAGAGGTCCAGGGCTATAACACTGAAGCTTTCTTT
TRBD1	-	TRBV10-3	TRBJ1-5	CASEQGGGQPQHF	TGTGCCAGTGAACAGGGGGGAGGTCAGCCCCAGCATTTT